There are a few counts of the clone carrying this T cell receptor (beta chain). Its target is not known. Using immunoSEQ multiplex PCR, the repertoire was profiled, and TCRdb retains in-frame clones only, with some absent. This sample has about 98,000 clones, with approximately 86% found just once. CDR3 size: 13 residues. Trimming took 6 bases from V and 8 from J; bases not matched to a gene: 9. CDR1 and CDR2 from the germline V gene are MNHEY and SMNVEV (reference sequence). This specimen comes from a study of OX40 agonist ivuxolimab in advanced cancers. About the study: Three patients responded partially, comprising one with hepatocellular carcinoma and two with cutaneous melanoma. General observations from the study: Some patients without response likewise showed low normalized clonal expansion. The 0.1-3.0 mg/kg partial responders had among the lowest clonal expansion. CD4+ and CD8+ blood T cells expanded clonally by week 6 at 0.1 to 3.0 mg/kg.

This clonotype originated in an adult with an advanced solid tumor such as melanoma, head and neck, liver or kidney cancer. The material was CD4+ or CD8+ T cells sorted from blood, obtained in a trial of the OX40 agonist ivuxolimab. The gene calls are TRBV27 and TRBJ1-1; 7 bases fit TRBD1. CDR3 sequence: CASRKTGKEEAFF. The CDR3 coding sequence is TGTGCCAGCAGAAAGACAGGGAAGGAGGAAGCTTTCTTT.